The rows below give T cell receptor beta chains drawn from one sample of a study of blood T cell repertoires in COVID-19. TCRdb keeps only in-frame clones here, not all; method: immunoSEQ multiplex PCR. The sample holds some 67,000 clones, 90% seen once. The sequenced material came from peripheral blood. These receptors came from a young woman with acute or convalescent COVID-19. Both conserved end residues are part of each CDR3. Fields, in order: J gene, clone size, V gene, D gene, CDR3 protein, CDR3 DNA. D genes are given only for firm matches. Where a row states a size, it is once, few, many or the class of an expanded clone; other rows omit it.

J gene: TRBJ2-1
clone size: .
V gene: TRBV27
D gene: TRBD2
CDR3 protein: CASSRRREIINEQFF
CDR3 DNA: TGTGCCAGCTCCCGGAGGCGGGAGATTATCAATGAGCAGTTCTTC

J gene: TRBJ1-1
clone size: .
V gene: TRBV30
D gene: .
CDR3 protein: CAWSVLELGGTEAFF
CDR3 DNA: TGTGCCTGGAGTGTACTTGAGTTGGGGGGAACTGAAGCTTTCTTT

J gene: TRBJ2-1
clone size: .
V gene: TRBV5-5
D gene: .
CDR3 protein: CASSLWGGRNNEQFF
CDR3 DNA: TGTGCCAGCAGCTTGTGGGGGGGCAGAAACAATGAGCAGTTCTTC

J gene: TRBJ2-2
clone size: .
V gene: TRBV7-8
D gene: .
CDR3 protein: CASSFRGITGELFF
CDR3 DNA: TGTGCCAGCAGCTTCCGCGGGATTACCGGGGAGCTGTTTTTT

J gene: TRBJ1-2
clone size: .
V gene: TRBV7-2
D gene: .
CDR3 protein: CASTGSTRNYGYTF
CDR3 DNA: TGTGCCAGCACGGGGTCGACCAGGAACTATGGCTACACCTTC

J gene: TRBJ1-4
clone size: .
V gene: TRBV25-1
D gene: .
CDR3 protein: CASSEGAANEKLFF
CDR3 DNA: TGTGCCAGCAGTGAGGGGGCGGCTAATGAAAAACTGTTTTTT

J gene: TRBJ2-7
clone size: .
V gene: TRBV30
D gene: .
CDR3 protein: CAWSVQGYEQYF
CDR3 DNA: TGTGCCTGGAGTGTACAGGGCTACGAGCAGTACTTC

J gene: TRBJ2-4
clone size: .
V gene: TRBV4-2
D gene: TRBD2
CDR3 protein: CASSQDTVSGGIQYF
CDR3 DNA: TGTGCCAGCAGCCAAGATACGGTTAGCGGGGGAATTCAGTACTTC

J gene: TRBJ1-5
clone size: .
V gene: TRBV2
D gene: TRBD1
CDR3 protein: CASSLDRGQPQHF
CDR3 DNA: TGTGCCAGCAGCCTGGACAGGGGTCAGCCCCAGCATTTT

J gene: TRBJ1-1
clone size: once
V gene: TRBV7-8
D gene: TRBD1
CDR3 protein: CASSYRQGGNTEAFF
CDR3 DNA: TGTGCCAGCAGCTATAGACAGGGCGGGAACACTGAAGCTTTCTTT

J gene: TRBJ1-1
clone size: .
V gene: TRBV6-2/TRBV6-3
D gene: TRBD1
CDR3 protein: CASSPQGATRNTEAFF
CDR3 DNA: TGTGCCAGCAGTCCCCAGGGGGCTACGAGAAACACTGAAGCTTTCTTT

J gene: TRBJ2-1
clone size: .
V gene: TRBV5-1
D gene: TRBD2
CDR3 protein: CASTYISGTSYNEQFF
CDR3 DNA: TGCGCCAGCACCTATATCTCCGGGACTAGCTACAATGAGCAGTTCTTC

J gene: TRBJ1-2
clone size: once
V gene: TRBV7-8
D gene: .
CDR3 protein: CASSLFRQAPYGYTF
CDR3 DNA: TGTGCCAGCAGCTTGTTTAGACAGGCTCCCTATGGCTACACCTTC

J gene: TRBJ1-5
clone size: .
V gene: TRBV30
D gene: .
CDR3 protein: CAWARGSGQPQHF
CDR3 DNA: TGTGCCTGGGCCCGGGGATCGGGTCAGCCCCAGCATTTT

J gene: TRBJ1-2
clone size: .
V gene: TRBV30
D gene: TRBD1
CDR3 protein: CAWSPGQGVGGYTF
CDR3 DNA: TGTGCCTGGAGTCCGGGACAGGGGGTGGGAGGCTACACCTTC

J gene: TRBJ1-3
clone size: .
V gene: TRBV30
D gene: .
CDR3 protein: CAWSPRVGLLISGNTIYF
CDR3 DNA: TGTGCCTGGAGTCCCCGGGTGGGACTGCTCATCTCTGGAAACACCATATATTTT

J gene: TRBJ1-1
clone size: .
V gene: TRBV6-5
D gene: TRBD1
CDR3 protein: CASSNRGRSTEAFF
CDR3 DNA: TGTGCCAGCAGTAACAGGGGGCGAAGCACTGAAGCTTTCTTT

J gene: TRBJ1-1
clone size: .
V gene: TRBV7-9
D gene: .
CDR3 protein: CASSLGTHRAGINTEAFF
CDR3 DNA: TGTGCCAGCAGCTTAGGGACACATAGGGCAGGGATTAACACTGAAGCTTTCTTT

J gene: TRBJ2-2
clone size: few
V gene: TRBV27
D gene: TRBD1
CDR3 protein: CASKHFRGTANTGELFF
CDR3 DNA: TGTGCCAGCAAACACTTTCGTGGGACAGCGAACACCGGGGAGCTGTTTTTT

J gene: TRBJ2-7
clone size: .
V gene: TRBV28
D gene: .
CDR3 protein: CATGGNRGPYEQYF
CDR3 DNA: TGTGCCACCGGAGGGAACAGGGGTCCCTACGAGCAGTACTTC

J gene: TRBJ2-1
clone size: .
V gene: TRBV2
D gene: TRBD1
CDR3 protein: CASSLGQGDLNEQFF
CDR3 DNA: TGTGCCAGCAGTCTTGGACAGGGGGATCTCAATGAGCAGTTCTTC

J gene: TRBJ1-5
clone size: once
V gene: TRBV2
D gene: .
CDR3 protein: CASSSTRNNQPQHF
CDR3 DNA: TGTGCCAGCAGTTCGACACGAAACAATCAGCCCCAGCATTTT

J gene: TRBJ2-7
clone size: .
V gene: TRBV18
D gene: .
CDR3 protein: CASSSPAQGSYEQYF
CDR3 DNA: TGTGCCAGCTCATCACCCGCCCAGGGCTCCTACGAGCAGTACTTC

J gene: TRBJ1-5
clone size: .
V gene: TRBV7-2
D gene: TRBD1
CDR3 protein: CASSSYRGNQPQHF
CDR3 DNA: TGTGCCAGCAGCTCGTACAGGGGGAATCAGCCCCAGCATTTT

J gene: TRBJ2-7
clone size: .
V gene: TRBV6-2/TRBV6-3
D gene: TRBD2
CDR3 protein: CASSNWGLASDEQYF
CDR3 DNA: TGTGCCAGCAGTAACTGGGGACTAGCGTCAGACGAGCAGTACTTC

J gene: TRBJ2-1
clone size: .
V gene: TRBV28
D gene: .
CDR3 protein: CASSSGLDEQFF
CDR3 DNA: TGTGCCAGCAGTTCGGGACTGGATGAGCAGTTCTTC

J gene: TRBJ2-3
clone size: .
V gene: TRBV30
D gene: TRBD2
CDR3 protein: CAWNGGADTQYF
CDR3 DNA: TGTGCCTGGAATGGGGGGGCAGATACGCAGTATTTT

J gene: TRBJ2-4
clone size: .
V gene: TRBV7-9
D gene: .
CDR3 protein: CASSLEPRSIQYF
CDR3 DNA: TGTGCCAGCAGCTTAGAGCCGAGGTCCATTCAGTACTTC

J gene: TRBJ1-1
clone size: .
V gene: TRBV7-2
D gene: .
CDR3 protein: CASSLAAREAFF
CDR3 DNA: TGTGCCAGCAGCTTAGCGGCCAGAGAAGCTTTCTTT

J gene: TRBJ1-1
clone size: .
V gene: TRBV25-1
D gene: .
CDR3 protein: CASSAYTEAFF
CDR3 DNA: TGTGCCAGCAGTGCTTACACTGAAGCTTTCTTT

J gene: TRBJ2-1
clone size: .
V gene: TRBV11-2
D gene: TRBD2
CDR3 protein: CASSYLAGINEQFF
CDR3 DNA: TGTGCCAGCAGCTACCTAGCGGGGATAAATGAGCAGTTCTTC

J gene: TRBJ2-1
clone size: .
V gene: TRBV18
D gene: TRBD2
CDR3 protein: CASSPVASGRYNEQFF
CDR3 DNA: TGTGCCAGCTCACCAGTGGCTAGCGGGAGGTACAATGAGCAGTTCTTC

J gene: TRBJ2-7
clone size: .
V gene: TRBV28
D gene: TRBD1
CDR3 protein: CASSTRDRVIYEQYF
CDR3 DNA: TGTGCCAGCAGTACGCGGGACAGGGTCATCTACGAGCAGTACTTC

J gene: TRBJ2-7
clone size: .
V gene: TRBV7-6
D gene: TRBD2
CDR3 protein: CASSRQPGLAAEQYF
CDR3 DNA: TGTGCCAGCAGCCGGCAACCGGGACTAGCGGCCGAGCAGTACTTC

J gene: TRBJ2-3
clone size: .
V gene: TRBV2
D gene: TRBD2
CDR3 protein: CASSQRGAPDTQYF
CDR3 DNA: TGTGCCAGCAGCCAGCGGGGGGCCCCAGATACGCAGTATTTT

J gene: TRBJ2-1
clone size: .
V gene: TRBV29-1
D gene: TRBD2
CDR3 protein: CSVIAGGTYNEQFF
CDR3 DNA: TGCAGCGTCATAGCGGGAGGGACCTACAATGAGCAGTTCTTC

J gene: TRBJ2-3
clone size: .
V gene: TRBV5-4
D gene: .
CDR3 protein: CASSPTRGNGVDTQYF
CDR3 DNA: TGTGCCAGCAGCCCTACTCGGGGGAACGGTGTAGATACGCAGTATTTT

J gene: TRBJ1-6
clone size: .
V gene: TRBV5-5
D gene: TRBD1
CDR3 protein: CASNTPDRDYSPLHF
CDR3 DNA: TGTGCCAGCAACACACCCGACAGGGACTATTCACCCCTCCACTTT

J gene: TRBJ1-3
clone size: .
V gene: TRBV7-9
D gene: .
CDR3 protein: CASSLDYSPGNTIYF
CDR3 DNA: TGTGCCAGCAGCTTAGATTACAGTCCTGGAAACACCATATATTTT

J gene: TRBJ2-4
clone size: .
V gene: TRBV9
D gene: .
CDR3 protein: CASSVESGLRAKNIQYF
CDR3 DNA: TGTGCCAGCAGCGTAGAGAGCGGGCTCCGAGCCAAAAACATTCAGTACTTC

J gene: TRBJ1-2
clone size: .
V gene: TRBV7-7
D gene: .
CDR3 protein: CASSLALEGGFVFWRYYGYTF
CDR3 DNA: TGTGCCAGCAGCTTAGCATTAGAGGGAGGGTTTGTCTTCTGGAGGTACTATGGCTACACCTTC

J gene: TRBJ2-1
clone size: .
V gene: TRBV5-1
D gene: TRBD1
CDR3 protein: CASSSGQGASSYNEQFF
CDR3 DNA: TGCGCCAGCAGCTCAGGACAGGGGGCCAGCTCCTACAATGAGCAGTTCTTC

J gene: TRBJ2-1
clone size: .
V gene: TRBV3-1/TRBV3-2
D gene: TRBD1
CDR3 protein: CASSQWDRGREQFF
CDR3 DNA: TGTGCCAGCAGCCAATGGGACAGGGGAAGGGAACAGTTCTTC

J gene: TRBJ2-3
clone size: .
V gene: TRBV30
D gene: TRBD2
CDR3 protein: CAWTNSRGGTQYF
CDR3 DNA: TGTGCCTGGACCAACTCCCGCGGGGGTACGCAGTATTTT